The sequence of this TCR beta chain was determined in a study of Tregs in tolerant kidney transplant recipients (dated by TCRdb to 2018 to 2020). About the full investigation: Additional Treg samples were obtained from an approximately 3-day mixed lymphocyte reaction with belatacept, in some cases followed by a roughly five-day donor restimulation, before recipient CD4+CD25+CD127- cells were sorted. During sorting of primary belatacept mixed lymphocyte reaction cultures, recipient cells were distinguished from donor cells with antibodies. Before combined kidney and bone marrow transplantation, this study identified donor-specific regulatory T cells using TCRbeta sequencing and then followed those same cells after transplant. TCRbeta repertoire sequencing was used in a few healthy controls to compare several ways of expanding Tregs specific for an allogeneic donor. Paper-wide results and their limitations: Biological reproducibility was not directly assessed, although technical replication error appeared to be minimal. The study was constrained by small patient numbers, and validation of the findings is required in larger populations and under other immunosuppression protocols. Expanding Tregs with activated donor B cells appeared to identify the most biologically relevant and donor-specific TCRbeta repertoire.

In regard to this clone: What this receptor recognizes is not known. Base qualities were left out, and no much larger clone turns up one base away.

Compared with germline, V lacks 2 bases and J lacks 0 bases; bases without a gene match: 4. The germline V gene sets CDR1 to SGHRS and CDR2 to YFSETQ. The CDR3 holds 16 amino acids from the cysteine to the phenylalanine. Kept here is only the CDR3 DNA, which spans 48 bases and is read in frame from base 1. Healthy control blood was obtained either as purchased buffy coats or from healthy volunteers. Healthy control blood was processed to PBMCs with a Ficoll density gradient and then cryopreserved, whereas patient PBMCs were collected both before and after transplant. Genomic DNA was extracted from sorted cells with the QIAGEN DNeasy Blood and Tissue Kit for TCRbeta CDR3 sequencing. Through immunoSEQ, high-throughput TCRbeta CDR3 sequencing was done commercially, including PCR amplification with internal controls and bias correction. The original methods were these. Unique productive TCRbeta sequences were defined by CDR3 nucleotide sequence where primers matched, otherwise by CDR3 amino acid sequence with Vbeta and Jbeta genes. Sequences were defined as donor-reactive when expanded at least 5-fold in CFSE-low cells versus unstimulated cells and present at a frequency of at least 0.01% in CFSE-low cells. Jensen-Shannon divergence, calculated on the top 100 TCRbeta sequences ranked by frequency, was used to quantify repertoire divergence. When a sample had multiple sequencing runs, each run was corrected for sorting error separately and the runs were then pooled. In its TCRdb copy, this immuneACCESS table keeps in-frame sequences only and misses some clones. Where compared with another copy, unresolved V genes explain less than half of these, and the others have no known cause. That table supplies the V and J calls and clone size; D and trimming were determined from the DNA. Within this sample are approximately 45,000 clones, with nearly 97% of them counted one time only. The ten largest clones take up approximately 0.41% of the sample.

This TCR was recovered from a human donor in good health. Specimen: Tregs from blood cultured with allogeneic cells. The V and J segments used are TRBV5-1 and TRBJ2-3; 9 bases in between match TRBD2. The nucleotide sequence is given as TGCGCCAGCAGCTTTTTAGCGGGGGCGAGCACAGATACGCAGTATTTT. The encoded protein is CASSFLAGASTDTQYF.